The entry below describes one TCR beta chain. This entry is derived from a study of blood T cell repertoires in COVID-19. Study as a whole: Whether acute or convalescent, the COVID-19 samples came from the United States, Italy and Spain. The analysed material was cDNA or gDNA that came from T cells, B-cell-depleted T cells, or PBMCs.

Authors' methods: The authors estimated nucleated cell counts from reference gene primer amplification. The data were produced by immunoSEQ multiplex PCR, yet TCRdb's version contains in-frame clones alone and is incomplete. D and trimming come from the DNA, and the V and J calls and clone size come from that table. Among 300,000 or so clones listed, about 91% were seen once. This CDR3 region has 14 residues. V was trimmed by 5 bases and J by 0 bases, leaving 8 bases between them. Germline V gene sequence: CDR1 MNHNY, CDR2 SVGAGI (reference sequence). The chain employs TRBV6-6 and TRBJ1-3; D not certain. Sample: peripheral blood. This receptor was obtained from a woman aged 30 to 39 who had recovered from COVID-19. DNA for the CDR3: TGTGCCAGCAGTGCGGGTTTCTCTGGAAACACCATATATTTT. Translating it yields CASSAGFSGNTIYF.